The clone carrying this TCR beta chain was seen only once. Its antigen is undetermined. This record belongs to a study of cytomegalovirus exposure and HLA in healthy donors. Study-level background: An early release of data contained some 80 million unique TCRs, which came from HLA-typed donors. Study results and caveats: Beyond CMV serostatus, there was no information to go on about immune exposure.

V was shortened by 4 bases and J by 7 bases, with 10 bases between the two germline ends. Germline V CDR1 and CDR2: SEHNR, FQNEAQ (reference sequence). The CDR3 length is 12 residues. The PCR contained 60 Vbeta and 13 Jbeta primers. Profiled with immunoSEQ multiplex PCR; TCRdb holds only in-frame clones, not every one. The top ten hold approximately 1.5% of the sample, which has under 200,000 clones, 68% seen once. Each donor's status was that of a healthy bone marrow donor. The V and J genes are TRBV7-9 and TRBJ1-2; possibly TRBD1 for D (6 bases). This clonotype was obtained from a man aged 50-60 years in good health and CMV-seronegative. Specimen: PBMCs. In nucleotides, the CDR3 is TGTGCCAGCAGCTCTACAGGGTTTGGCTACACCTTC. This translates into CASSSTGFGYTF.